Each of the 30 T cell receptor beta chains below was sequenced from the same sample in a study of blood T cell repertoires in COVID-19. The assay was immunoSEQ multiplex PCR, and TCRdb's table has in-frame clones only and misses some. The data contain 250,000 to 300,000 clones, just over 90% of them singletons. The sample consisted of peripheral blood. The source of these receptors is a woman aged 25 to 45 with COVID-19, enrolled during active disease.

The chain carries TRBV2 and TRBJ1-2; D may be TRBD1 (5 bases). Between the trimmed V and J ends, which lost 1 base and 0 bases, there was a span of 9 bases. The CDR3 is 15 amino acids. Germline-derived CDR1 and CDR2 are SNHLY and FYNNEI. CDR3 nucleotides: TGTGCCAGCAGTGAAGGGACACCTTCTAACTATGGCTACACCTTC. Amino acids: CASSEGTPSNYGYTF.

In nucleotides, the CDR3 is TGTGCCAGCAGCTTAGTGTCAGGGGTTAACTATGGCTACACCTTC. It translates to CASSLVSGVNYGYTF. This chain connects TRBV7-2 to TRBJ1-2; possibly TRBD1 for D (6 bases). CDR3 length equals 15 residues. V lost 1 base and J lost 1, with 10 bases in between. In germline, CDR1 is SGHTA, CDR2 FQGNSA.

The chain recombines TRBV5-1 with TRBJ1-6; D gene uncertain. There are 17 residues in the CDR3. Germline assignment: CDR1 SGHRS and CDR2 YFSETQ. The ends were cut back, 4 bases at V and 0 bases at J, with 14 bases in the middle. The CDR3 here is CASSPSDGSSYNSPLHF. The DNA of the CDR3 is TGCGCCAGCAGCCCCTCGGACGGGAGCTCCTATAATTCACCCCTCCACTTT.

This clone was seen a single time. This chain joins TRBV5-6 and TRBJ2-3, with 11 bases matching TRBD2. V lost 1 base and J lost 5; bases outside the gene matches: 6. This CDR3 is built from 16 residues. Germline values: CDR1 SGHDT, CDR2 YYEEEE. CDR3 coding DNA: TGTGCCAGCAGCTTGAATATGCTAGCGGGGGGAGATACGCAGTATTTT. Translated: CASSLNMLAGGDTQYF.

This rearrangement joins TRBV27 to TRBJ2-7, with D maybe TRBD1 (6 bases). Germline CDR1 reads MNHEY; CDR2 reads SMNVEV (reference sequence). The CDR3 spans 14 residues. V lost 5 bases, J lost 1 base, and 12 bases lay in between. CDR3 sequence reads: CASSTGFYSYEQYF. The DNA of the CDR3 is TGTGCCAGCAGTACAGGGTTTTATTCCTACGAGCAGTACTTC.

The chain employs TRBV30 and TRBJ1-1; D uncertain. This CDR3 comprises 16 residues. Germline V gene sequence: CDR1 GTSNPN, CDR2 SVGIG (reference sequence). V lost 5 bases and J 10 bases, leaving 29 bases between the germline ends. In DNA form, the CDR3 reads TGTGCCTGGTCGACCCCCCTGATGAGGAGAATAGGCCGAGCTTTCTTT. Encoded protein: CAWSTPLMRRIGRAFF. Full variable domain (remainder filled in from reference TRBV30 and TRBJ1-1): SQTIHQWPATLVQPVGSPLSLECTVEGTSNPNLYWYRQAAGRGLQLLFYSVGIGQISSEVPQNLSASRPQDRQFILSSKKLLLSDSGFYLCAWSTPLMRRIGRAFFGQGTRLTVV.

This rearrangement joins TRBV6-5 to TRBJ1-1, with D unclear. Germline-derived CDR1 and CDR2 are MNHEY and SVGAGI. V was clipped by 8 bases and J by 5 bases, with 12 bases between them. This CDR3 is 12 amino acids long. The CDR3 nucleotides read TGTGCCAGCCGGGGAGGGAAAACTGAAGCTTTCTTT. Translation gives CASRGGKTEAFF.

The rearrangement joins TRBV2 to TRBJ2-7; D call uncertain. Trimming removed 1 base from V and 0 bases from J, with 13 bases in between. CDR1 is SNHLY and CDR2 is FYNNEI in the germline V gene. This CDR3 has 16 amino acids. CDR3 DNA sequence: TGTGCCAGCAGTGAAGATCTGCGAATAGTCTCCTACGAGCAGTACTTC. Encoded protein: CASSEDLRIVSYEQYF.

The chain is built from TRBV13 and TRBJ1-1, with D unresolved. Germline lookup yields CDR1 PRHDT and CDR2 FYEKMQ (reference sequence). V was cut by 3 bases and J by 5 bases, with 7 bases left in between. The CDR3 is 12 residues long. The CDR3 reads CASSFRGTEAFF. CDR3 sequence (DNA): TGTGCCAGCAGCTTTCGGGGTACTGAAGCTTTCTTT.

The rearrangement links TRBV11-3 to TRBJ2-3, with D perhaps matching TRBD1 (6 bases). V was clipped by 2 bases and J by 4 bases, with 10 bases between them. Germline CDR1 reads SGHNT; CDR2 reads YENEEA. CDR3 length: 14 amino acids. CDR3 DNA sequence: TGTGCCAGCAGCTTATCCAGGGGACCAGATACGCAGTATTTT. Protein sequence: CASSLSRGPDTQYF.

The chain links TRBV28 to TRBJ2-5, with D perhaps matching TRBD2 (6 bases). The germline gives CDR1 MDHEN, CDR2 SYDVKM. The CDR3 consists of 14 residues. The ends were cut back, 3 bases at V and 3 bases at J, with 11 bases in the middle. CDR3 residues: CASSFGGTKETQYF. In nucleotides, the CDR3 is TGTGCCAGCAGTTTTGGGGGGACCAAAGAGACCCAGTACTTC.

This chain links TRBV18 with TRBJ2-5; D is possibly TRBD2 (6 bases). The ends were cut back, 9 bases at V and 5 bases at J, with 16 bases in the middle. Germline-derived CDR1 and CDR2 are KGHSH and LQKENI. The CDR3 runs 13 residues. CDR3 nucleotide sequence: TGTGCCAGTGTCGGGACTGACGGCGAGACCCAGTACTTC. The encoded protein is CASVGTDGETQYF.

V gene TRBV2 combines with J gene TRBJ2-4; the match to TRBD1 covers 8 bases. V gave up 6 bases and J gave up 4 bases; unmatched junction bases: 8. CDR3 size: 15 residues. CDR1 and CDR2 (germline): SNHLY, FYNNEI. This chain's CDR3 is CASSRAGGSKNIQYF. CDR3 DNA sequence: TGTGCCAGCAGCCGCGCAGGGGGCTCGAAAAACATTCAGTACTTC.

For the CDR3, the DNA is TGTGCCAGCAGCTTGGCCGTAGCGGGAGCGAATGAGCAGTTCTTC. Its protein product is CASSLAVAGANEQFF. This chain joins TRBV5-4 and TRBJ2-1; 9 nucleotides align to TRBD2. Germline CDR1 reads SGHNT; CDR2 reads YYREEE (reference sequence). The CDR3 is 15 residues long. J gave up 7 bases and V 0 bases, and 5 bases lay outside the gene matches.

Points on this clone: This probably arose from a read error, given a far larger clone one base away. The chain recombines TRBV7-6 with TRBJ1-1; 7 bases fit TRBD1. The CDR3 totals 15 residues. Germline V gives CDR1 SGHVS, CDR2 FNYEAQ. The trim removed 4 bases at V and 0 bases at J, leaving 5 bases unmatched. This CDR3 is CASSSWTGMNTEAFF. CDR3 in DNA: TGTGCCAGCAGCTCATGGACAGGTATGAACACTGAAGCTTTCTTT.

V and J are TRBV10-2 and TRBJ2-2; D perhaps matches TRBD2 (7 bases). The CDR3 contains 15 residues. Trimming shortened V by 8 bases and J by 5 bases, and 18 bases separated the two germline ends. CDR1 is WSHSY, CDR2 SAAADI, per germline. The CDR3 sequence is CASQRGRAETGELFF. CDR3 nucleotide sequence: TGCGCCAGCCAAAGGGGGAGGGCCGAAACCGGGGAGCTGTTTTTT.

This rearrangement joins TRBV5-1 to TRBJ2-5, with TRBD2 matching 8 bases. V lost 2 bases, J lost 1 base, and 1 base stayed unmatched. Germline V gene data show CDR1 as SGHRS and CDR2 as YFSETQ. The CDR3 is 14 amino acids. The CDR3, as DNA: TGCGCCAGCAGCTTTACTAGCGGCCAAGAGACCCAGTACTTC. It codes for CASSFTSGQETQYF.

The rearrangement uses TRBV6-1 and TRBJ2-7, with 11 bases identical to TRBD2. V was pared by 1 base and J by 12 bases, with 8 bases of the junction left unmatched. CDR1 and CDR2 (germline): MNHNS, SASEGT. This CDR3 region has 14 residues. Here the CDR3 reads CASSEEGSGRETYF. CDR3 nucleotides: TGTGCCAGCAGTGAAGAAGGTAGCGGGAGGGAGACGTACTTC.

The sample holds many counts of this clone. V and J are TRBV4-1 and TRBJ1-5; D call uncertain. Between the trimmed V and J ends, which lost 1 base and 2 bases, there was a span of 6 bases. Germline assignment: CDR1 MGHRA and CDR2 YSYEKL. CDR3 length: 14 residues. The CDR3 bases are TGCGCCAGCAGCCAAGGACATGGCAATCAGCCCCAGCATTTT. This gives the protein CASSQGHGNQPQHF.

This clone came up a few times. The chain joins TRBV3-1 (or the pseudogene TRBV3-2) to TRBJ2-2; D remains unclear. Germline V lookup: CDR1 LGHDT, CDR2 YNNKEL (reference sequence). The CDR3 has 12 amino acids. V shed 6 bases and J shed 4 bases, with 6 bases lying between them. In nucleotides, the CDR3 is TGTGCCAGCAGTCGGAGCACCGGGGAGCTGTTTTTT. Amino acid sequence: CASSRSTGELFF.

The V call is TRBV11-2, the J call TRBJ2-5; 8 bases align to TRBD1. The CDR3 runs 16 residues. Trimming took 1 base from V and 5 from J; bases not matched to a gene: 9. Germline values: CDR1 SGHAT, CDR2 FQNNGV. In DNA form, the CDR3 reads TGTGCCAGCAGCTTAGGGCAGGGGGCGCTCGGGGAGACCCAGTACTTC. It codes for CASSLGQGALGETQYF. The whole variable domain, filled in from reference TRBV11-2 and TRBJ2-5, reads EAGVAQSPRYKIIEKRQSVAFWCNPISGHATLYWYQQILGQGPKLLIQFQNNGVVDDSQLPKDRFSAERLKGVDSTLKIQPAKLEDSAVYLCASSLGQGALGETQYFGPGTRLLVL.

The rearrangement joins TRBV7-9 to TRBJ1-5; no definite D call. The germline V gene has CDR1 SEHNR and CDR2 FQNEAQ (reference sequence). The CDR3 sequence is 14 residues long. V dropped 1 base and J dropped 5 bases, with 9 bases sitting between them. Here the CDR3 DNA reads TGTGCCAGCAGCTTAGTATCGGAGGATCAGCCCCAGCATTTT. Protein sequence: CASSLVSEDQPQHF. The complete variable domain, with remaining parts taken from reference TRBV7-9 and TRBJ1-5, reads DTGVSQNPRHKITKRGQNVTFRCDPISEHNRLYWYRQTLGQGPEFLTYFQNEAQLEKSRLLSDRFSAERPKGSFSTLEIQRTEQGDSAMYLCASSLVSEDQPQHFGDGTRLSIL.

CDR3 residues: CASSQERGLAAREQFF. DNA of the CDR3: TGTGCCAGCAGCCAAGAGAGGGGACTAGCGGCCCGTGAGCAGTTCTTC. The chain combines TRBV7-2 with TRBJ2-1; 11 bases map to TRBD2. The CDR3 is made up of 16 amino acids. The germline gives CDR1 SGHTA, CDR2 FQGNSA. The junction had 12 bases not matched to a gene; V was cut back by 5 bases and J by 9 bases.

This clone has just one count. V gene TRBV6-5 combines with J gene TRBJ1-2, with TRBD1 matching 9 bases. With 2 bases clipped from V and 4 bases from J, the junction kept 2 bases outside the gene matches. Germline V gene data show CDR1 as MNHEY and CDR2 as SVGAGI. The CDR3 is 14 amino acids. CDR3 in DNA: TGTGCCAGCAGTTACACAGGGGGCGGCTATGGCTACACCTTC. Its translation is CASSYTGGGYGYTF.

The CDR3 protein is CASSPGQLNTGELFF. The CDR3 bases are TGTGCCAGCAGTCCGGGACAGCTTAACACCGGGGAGCTGTTTTTT. This sequence joins TRBV2 and TRBJ2-2; TRBD1 matches 7 bases. Unmatched junction bases numbered 5, after V lost 5 bases and J lost 2 bases. This CDR3 spans 15 amino acids. Germline loops: CDR1 SNHLY, CDR2 FYNNEI.

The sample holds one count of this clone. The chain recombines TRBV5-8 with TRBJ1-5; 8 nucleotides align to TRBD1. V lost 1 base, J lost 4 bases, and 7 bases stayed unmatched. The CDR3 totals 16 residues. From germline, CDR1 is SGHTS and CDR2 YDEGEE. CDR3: CASSLRTGKWNQPQHF. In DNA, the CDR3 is TGTGCCAGCAGCTTGAGGACAGGGAAGTGGAATCAGCCCCAGCATTTT. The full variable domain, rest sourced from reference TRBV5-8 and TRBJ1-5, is EAGVTQSPTHLIKTRGQQATLRCSPISGHTSVYWYQQALGLGLQFLLWYDEGEERNRGNFPPRFSGRQFPNYSSELNVNALELEDSALYLCASSLRTGKWNQPQHFGDGTRLSIL.

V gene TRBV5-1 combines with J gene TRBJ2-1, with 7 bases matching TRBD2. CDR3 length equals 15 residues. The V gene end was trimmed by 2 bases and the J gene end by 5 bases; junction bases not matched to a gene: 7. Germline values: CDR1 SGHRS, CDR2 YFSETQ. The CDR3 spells CASSLIAGINNEQFF. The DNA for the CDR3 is TGCGCCAGCAGCTTAATAGCGGGTATCAACAATGAGCAGTTCTTC.

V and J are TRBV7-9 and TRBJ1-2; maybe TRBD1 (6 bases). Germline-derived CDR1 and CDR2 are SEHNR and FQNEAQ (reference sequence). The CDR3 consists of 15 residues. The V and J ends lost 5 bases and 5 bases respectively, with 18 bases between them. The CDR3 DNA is TGTGCCAGCAGCCCAAGCGAAGGGGGAAGGTATGGCTACACCTTC. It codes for CASSPSEGGRYGYTF.

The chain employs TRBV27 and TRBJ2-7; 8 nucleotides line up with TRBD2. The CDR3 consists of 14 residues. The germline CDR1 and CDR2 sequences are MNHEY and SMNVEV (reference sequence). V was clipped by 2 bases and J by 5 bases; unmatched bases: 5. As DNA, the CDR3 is TGTGCCAGCAGTTTAGACGGGAGGGGGGACGAGCAGTACTTC. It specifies CASSLDGRGDEQYF.

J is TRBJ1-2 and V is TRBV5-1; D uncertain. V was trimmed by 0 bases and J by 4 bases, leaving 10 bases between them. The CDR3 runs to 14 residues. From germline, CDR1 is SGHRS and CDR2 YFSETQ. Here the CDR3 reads CASSLGSRVYGYTF. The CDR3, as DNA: TGCGCCAGCAGCTTGGGGTCTAGAGTCTATGGCTACACCTTC.